These 27 T cell receptor beta chains were all obtained from the same sample, sequenced in a study of T cell responses to AZD1222 COVID-19 vaccine. Assay used: immunoSEQ multiplex PCR; TCRdb lists only in-frame clones, some missing. In the table there are 150,000 or so clones, approximately 90% of which are singletons. This material consisted of peripheral blood, taken on day 0 of AZD1222 vaccination. The receptors shown here come from an adult in good health.

This clone was found once. The chain employs TRBV6-6 and TRBJ2-1; 7 nucleotides agree with TRBD2. Losses at the gene ends were 0 bases for V and 7 bases for J; bases not matched to a gene: 6. Germline-derived CDR1 and CDR2 are MNHNY and SVGAGI (reference sequence). The CDR3 is 15 amino acids. CDR3 amino acids: CASSYSPEGGNEQFF. CDR3 in DNA: TGTGCCAGCAGTTACTCTCCGGAGGGAGGGAATGAGCAGTTCTTC.

This clone occurred once. The chain joins TRBV11-2 to TRBJ1-3; D not resolved. CDR1 and CDR2 (germline): SGHAT, FQNNGV. This CDR3 is 13 amino acids long. V lost 3 bases and J 0 bases, leaving 3 bases between the germline ends. The CDR3 reads CASSFRSGNTIYF. The CDR3 bases are TGTGCCAGCAGCTTCCGCTCTGGAAACACCATATATTTT.

The gene calls are TRBV6-5 and TRBJ2-3; unclear D gene. This CDR3 is 11 amino acids long. Germline V CDR1 and CDR2: MNHEY, SVGAGI. Trimming shortened V by 7 bases and J by 4 bases, and 6 bases separated the two germline ends. CDR3 sequence reads: CASIQPDTQYF. The CDR3 DNA reads as TGTGCCAGCATCCAGCCAGATACGCAGTATTTT.

This clone has just one count. The chain couples TRBV28 to TRBJ1-5; D unresolved. In germline, CDR1 is MDHEN, CDR2 SYDVKM. V was trimmed by 5 bases and J by 4 bases, leaving 6 bases between them. The CDR3 has 12 residues. The CDR3 DNA is TGTGCCAGCAGTCTTCTAAATCAGCCCCAGCATTTT. This translates into CASSLLNQPQHF.

V and J are TRBV6-2 or TRBV6-3 and TRBJ1-1, with D unresolved. This CDR3 has 11 residues. The V end was cut by 5 bases, the J end by 5 bases, with 6 bases between. CDR1 and CDR2 (germline): MNHEY, SVGEGT. The CDR3: CASSRFTEAFF. The DNA for the CDR3 is TGTGCCAGCAGTAGGTTTACTGAAGCTTTCTTT.

The chain employs TRBV4-2 and TRBJ2-3, with 7 bases lining up with TRBD2. CDR3 length: 15 amino acids. Germline CDR1 reads LGHNA; CDR2 reads YNFKEQ. V shed 0 bases, J shed 2 bases, and the junction held 2 bases outside the gene matches. The DNA for the CDR3 is TGTGCCAGCAGCCAAGAAGCGGGGAACACAGATACGCAGTATTTT. Translation: CASSQEAGNTDTQYF.

This chain joins TRBV6-1 and TRBJ2-1; either TRBD1 or TRBD2 may supply D (5 bases each). CDR3 size: 13 residues. Trimming cost V 4 bases and J 3 bases, with 7 bases left between them. Germline loops: CDR1 MNHNS, CDR2 SASEGT. CDR3 nucleotides: TGTGCCAGCAGTGGGGACGGCTACAATGAGCAGTTCTTC. Its translation: CASSGDGYNEQFF.

The gene calls are TRBV6-5 and TRBJ1-1; no firm D call. In germline, CDR1 is MNHEY, CDR2 SVGAGI. The CDR3 totals 13 residues. The V gene lost 6 bases and the J gene lost 2 bases, with 10 bases spanning the gap. The CDR3 spells CASSRSENTEAFF. The CDR3 DNA reads as TGTGCCAGCAGCCGATCAGAAAACACTGAAGCTTTCTTT.

This clone occurred a few times. This chain links TRBV5-6 with TRBJ2-7; D perhaps matches TRBD1 (6 bases). CDR3 length: 14 residues. V was cut by 4 bases and J by 2 bases, with 13 bases left in between. Germline CDR1 SGHDT, CDR2 YYEEEE. The CDR3 reads CASSPGTTTYEQYF. For the CDR3, the DNA is TGTGCCAGCAGCCCCGGGACAACAACCTACGAGCAGTACTTC. The full variable domain, completed using reference TRBV5-6 and TRBJ2-7, is DAGVTQSPTHLIKTRGQQVTLRCSPKSGHDTVSWYQQALGQGPQFIFQYYEEEERQRGNFPDRFSGHQFPNYSSELNVNALLLGDSALYLCASSPGTTTYEQYFGPGTRLTVT.

The CDR3 sequence: CASSQPGQGQPQHF. The CDR3, as DNA: TGCGCCAGCAGCCAACCGGGACAGGGTCAGCCCCAGCATTTT. The chain combines TRBV4-1 with TRBJ1-5, with 9 positions matching TRBD1. CDR1 is MGHRA, CDR2 YSYEKL, per germline. CDR3 length: 14 residues. Trimming took 2 bases from V and 6 from J; bases not matched to a gene: 2.

The V and J genes are TRBV4-1 and TRBJ1-6, with 7 bases aligning to TRBD1. J gave up 2 bases and V 0 bases, and 4 bases lay outside the gene matches. CDR3 length: 17 residues. Germline V gene sequence: CDR1 MGHRA, CDR2 YSYEKL. CDR3 in amino acids: CASSQDPGTAYNSPLHF. The CDR3 nucleotides read TGCGCCAGCAGCCAAGACCCCGGGACAGCCTATAATTCACCCCTCCACTTT.

This rearrangement joins TRBV27 to TRBJ2-3; D gene unclear. Germline V CDR1 and CDR2: MNHEY, SMNVEV (reference sequence). V was trimmed by 7 bases and J by 0 bases, leaving 14 bases between them. This CDR3 contains 15 residues. In nucleotides, the CDR3 is TGTGCCAGCACCCAAAGCGAAACTAGCACAGATACGCAGTATTTT. Translation: CASTQSETSTDTQYF.

The chain uses TRBV9 and TRBJ1-5; no definite D call. The CDR3 covers 13 residues. With 3 bases removed from V and 0 bases from J, the gap between germline ends came to 4 bases. CDR1 and CDR2 from the germline V gene are SGDLS and YYNGEE. This CDR3 is CASSASSNQPQHF. The CDR3 bases are TGTGCCAGCAGCGCCTCTAGCAATCAGCCCCAGCATTTT.

The V and J genes are TRBV9 and TRBJ2-7; 8 nucleotides line up with TRBD2. V was pared by 2 bases and J by 4 bases, with 2 bases of the junction left unmatched. The CDR3 runs 13 residues. Germline V lookup: CDR1 SGDLS, CDR2 YYNGEE. DNA of the CDR3: TGTGCCAGCAGCGTGAGCGGGAGTTACGAGCAGTACTTC. Its protein product is CASSVSGSYEQYF.

CDR3 amino acids: CASSSLDRNYGYTF. DNA of the CDR3: TGTGCCAGCAGCTCTCTTGACAGAAACTATGGCTACACCTTC. The rearrangement uses TRBV5-6 and TRBJ1-2, with a weak D call TRBD1 (5 bases). The V and J ends lost 3 bases and 2 bases respectively, with 11 bases between them. CDR1 is SGHDT, CDR2 YYEEEE, per germline. This CDR3 comprises 14 residues. The whole variable domain, remainder taken from reference TRBV5-6 and TRBJ1-2, is DAGVTQSPTHLIKTRGQQVTLRCSPKSGHDTVSWYQQALGQGPQFIFQYYEEEERQRGNFPDRFSGHQFPNYSSELNVNALLLGDSALYLCASSSLDRNYGYTFGSGTRLTVV.

The CDR3 is CAWSVLTNTGELFF. As DNA, the CDR3 is TGTGCCTGGAGTGTACTTACGAACACCGGGGAGCTGTTTTTT. The chain links TRBV30 to TRBJ2-2, with no clear D. Germline CDR1 GTSNPN, CDR2 SVGIG (reference sequence). The CDR3 covers 14 residues. V was cut by 0 bases and J by 0 bases, with 5 bases left in between.

The rearrangement joins TRBV9 to TRBJ2-2; possibly TRBD2 for D (5 bases). CDR1 and CDR2 from the germline V gene are SGDLS and YYNGEE. CDR3 length: 16 residues. Trimming cost V 3 bases and J 6 bases, with 18 bases left between them. The CDR3 sequence: CASSAGGITEAGELFF. The CDR3 DNA reads TGTGCCAGCAGCGCCGGTGGGATCACGGAGGCCGGGGAGCTGTTTTTT.

The gene calls are TRBV7-3 and TRBJ1-3; maybe TRBD1 (5 bases). The CDR3 spans 14 residues. Trimming removed 5 bases from V and 2 bases from J, with 10 bases in between. Germline V gene sequence: CDR1 SGHTA, CDR2 FQGTGA. Here the CDR3 reads CASSPRDPGNTIYF. DNA for the CDR3: TGTGCCAGCAGCCCCAGGGACCCTGGAAACACCATATATTTT.

This clone was detected only once. DNA of the CDR3: TGTGCCAGCAGTCGCCCCAGGACAGGGAGATATGGCTACACCTTC. It translates to CASSRPRTGRYGYTF. The chain is built from TRBV6-5 and TRBJ1-2; TRBD1 matches 8 bases. CDR1 and CDR2 (germline): MNHEY, SVGAGI. The CDR3 covers 15 residues. V trimming: 5 bases; J trimming: 5 bases; junction bases outside the gene matches: 10.

Here the CDR3 DNA reads TGTGCCAGCAGCCGCACCTTCCCCATGGCAGGGAACTACGAGCAGTACTTC. As protein: CASSRTFPMAGNYEQYF. This rearrangement joins TRBV6-2 or TRBV6-3 to TRBJ2-7; D possibly corresponds to TRBD1 (5 bases). The CDR3 sequence is 17 residues long. The V end was cut by 6 bases, the J end by 3 bases, with 24 bases between. Germline assignment: CDR1 MNHEY and CDR2 SVGEGT.

The J gene is TRBJ1-1, the V gene TRBV7-9; 7 nucleotides agree with TRBD1. The CDR3 contains 17 residues. Germline V gene sequence: CDR1 SEHNR, CDR2 FQNEAQ (reference sequence). Trimming cost V 5 bases and J 4 bases; bases outside gene matches: 16. CDR3 region: CASSPRGGGEVSTEAFF. DNA for the CDR3: TGTGCCAGCAGCCCCCGGGGAGGGGGCGAGGTGAGCACTGAAGCTTTCTTT.

This chain uses TRBV4-1 with TRBJ1-1, with D tentatively TRBD1 (6 bases). This CDR3 has 16 residues. Trimming removed 0 bases at V and 7 bases at J, with 18 bases between. From germline, CDR1 is MGHRA and CDR2 YSYEKL. The CDR3, as DNA: TGCGCCAGCAGCCAAGAATCGAGACAGGCGAGGGATGAAGCTTTCTTT. Residues: CASSQESRQARDEAFF.

V gene TRBV6-5 combines with J gene TRBJ1-3, with D unclear. V lost 0 bases, J lost 0 bases, and 3 bases lay in between. This CDR3 has 14 amino acids. Germline V gene lookup returns CDR1 MNHEY and CDR2 SVGAGI. CDR3 residues: CASSYSISGNTIYF. The CDR3 DNA follows: TGTGCCAGCAGTTACTCGATCTCTGGAAACACCATATATTTT.

The chain couples TRBV28 to TRBJ2-3; 7 bases fit TRBD2. Germline assignment: CDR1 MDHEN and CDR2 SYDVKM. The CDR3 is 15 residues long. The ends lost 5 bases at V and 2 bases at J; junction bases unmatched: 7. The CDR3: CASSPSGRPTDTQYF. CDR3 nucleotide sequence: TGTGCCAGCAGTCCTAGCGGAAGACCCACAGATACGCAGTATTTT.

This chain joins TRBV19 and TRBJ1-6; D possibly corresponds to TRBD1 (5 bases). Trimming removed 3 bases from V and 2 bases from J, with 14 bases in between. The CDR3 extends over 17 amino acids. Germline CDR1 LNHDA, CDR2 SQIVND (reference sequence). The CDR3 DNA sequence: TGTGCCAGTAGTATCCGTCAGGGACGGACCTATAATTCACCCCTCCACTTT. Its protein is CASSIRQGRTYNSPLHF.

The chain links TRBV20-1 to TRBJ2-1; D not resolved. V was shortened by 3 bases and J by 1 base, with 10 bases between the two germline ends. The length of the CDR3 is 14 residues. Germline CDR1 is DFQATT and CDR2 is SNEGSKA (reference sequence). The CDR3 loop reads CSASVPISYNEQFF. The CDR3 DNA sequence: TGCAGTGCTAGTGTCCCGATTTCCTACAATGAGCAGTTCTTC.

The V gene is TRBV29-1, the J gene TRBJ1-1; D remains ambiguous. V shed 4 bases and J shed 4 bases, with 7 bases lying between them. In germline, CDR1 is SQVTM, CDR2 ANQGSEA. This CDR3 contains 11 residues. Here the CDR3 reads CSVGRSTEAFF. The CDR3 DNA reads as TGCAGCGTTGGTAGGTCCACTGAAGCTTTCTTT.